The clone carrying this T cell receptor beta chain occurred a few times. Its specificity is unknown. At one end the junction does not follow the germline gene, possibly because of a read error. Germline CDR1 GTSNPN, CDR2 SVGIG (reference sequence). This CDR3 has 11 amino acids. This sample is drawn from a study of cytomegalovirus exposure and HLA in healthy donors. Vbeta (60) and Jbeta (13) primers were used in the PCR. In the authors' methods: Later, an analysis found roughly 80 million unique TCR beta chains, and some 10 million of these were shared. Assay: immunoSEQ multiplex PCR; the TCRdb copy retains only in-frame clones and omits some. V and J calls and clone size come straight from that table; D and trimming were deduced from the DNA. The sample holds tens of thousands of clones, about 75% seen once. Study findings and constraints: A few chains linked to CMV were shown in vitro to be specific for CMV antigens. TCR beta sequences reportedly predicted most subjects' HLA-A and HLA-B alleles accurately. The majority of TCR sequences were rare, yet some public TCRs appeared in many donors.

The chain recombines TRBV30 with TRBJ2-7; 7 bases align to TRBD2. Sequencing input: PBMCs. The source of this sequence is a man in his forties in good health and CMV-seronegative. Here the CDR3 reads CAWSGDYNLNF. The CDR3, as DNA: TGTGCCTGGAGTGGGGACTACAACCTTAACTTC.